A selection of T cell receptor beta chains follows, all from one sample in a study of shared clonotypes between healthy human individuals. TCRdb's copy holds only in-frame clones and misses some; the assay was immunoSEQ multiplex PCR. This sample yields roughly 640,000 clones, of which around 74% are seen a single time; over 1.5% belongs to the top ten. Sequenced material: memory CD4+ T cells sorted from blood. The receptors shown here come from a woman in her 30s in good health. Each CDR3 is given with its conserved first and last residue. The D gene is left open where the match is weak. Not every row has a clone size; where given, it reads once, few, many or a size class.

D gene: TRBD2
J gene: TRBJ2-3
clone size: few
V gene: TRBV4-1
CDR3 DNA: TGCGCCAGCAGCCGGGGGACTAGCGGGAATACAGATACGCAGTATTTT
CDR3 protein: CASSRGTSGNTDTQYF

D gene: TRBD2
J gene: TRBJ2-3
clone size: NA
V gene: TRBV4-2
CDR3 DNA: TGTGCCAGCAGCCAAGTTGGGACTAGCGGGGCCCAGAGGACGCAGTATTTT
CDR3 protein: CASSQVGTSGAQRTQYF

D gene: NA
J gene: TRBJ1-1
clone size: NA
V gene: TRBV29-1
CDR3 DNA: TGCAGCGTAACTCCCCCGGGCACTGAAGCTTTCTTT
CDR3 protein: CSVTPPGTEAFF

D gene: NA
J gene: TRBJ1-1
clone size: NA
V gene: TRBV18
CDR3 DNA: TGTGCCAGCTCACAAGACACTCGAGCGACTGAAGCTTTCTTT
CDR3 protein: CASSQDTRATEAFF

D gene: NA
J gene: TRBJ1-4
clone size: NA
V gene: TRBV30
CDR3 DNA: TGTGCCTGGGATCAGGGTAATGAAAAACTGTTTTTT
CDR3 protein: CAWDQGNEKLFF

D gene: NA
J gene: TRBJ1-4
clone size: NA
V gene: TRBV2
CDR3 DNA: TGTGCCAACAAAGGAGAGCGGACAGATGAAAAACTGTTTTTT
CDR3 protein: CANKGERTDEKLFF

D gene: TRBD2
J gene: TRBJ2-7
clone size: NA
V gene: TRBV25-1
CDR3 DNA: TGTGCCAGCAGTGACGGGAGGCGGGGCGCTCACGAGCAGTACTTC
CDR3 protein: CASSDGRRGAHEQYF

D gene: NA
J gene: TRBJ2-2
clone size: NA
V gene: TRBV11-2
CDR3 DNA: TGTGCCAGCAGCTTGGGGGCGTCCGCGAACACCGGGGAGCTGTTTTTT
CDR3 protein: CASSLGASANTGELFF

D gene: NA
J gene: TRBJ1-4
clone size: once
V gene: TRBV5-1
CDR3 DNA: TGCGCCAGCACCATATGGGGAAACCAAAATGAAAAACTGTTTTTT
CDR3 protein: CASTIWGNQNEKLFF

D gene: NA
J gene: TRBJ2-3
clone size: NA
V gene: TRBV7-2
CDR3 DNA: TGTGCCAGCAGCAGGGGTCGACTAGACTCGGATACGCAGTATTTT
CDR3 protein: CASSRGRLDSDTQYF

D gene: NA
J gene: TRBJ1-1
clone size: NA
V gene: TRBV4-2
CDR3 DNA: TGTGCCAGCAGCCAAGAAGTCGCGGGGACTGAAGCTTTCTTT
CDR3 protein: CASSQEVAGTEAFF

D gene: NA
J gene: TRBJ1-5
clone size: NA
V gene: TRBV7-3
CDR3 DNA: TGTGCCAGCAGCTTAACCCCTAACCAGCCCCAGCATTTT
CDR3 protein: CASSLTPNQPQHF

D gene: NA
J gene: TRBJ2-2
clone size: NA
V gene: TRBV4-2
CDR3 DNA: TGTGCCAGCAGCCAAGGCGGTCGCGGTTCAGGCGGGGAGCTGTTTTTT
CDR3 protein: CASSQGGRGSGGELFF

D gene: TRBD2
J gene: TRBJ2-1
clone size: NA
V gene: TRBV28
CDR3 DNA: TGTGCCAGCAGCCGGACTAGCGGTTACAATGAGCAGTTCTTC
CDR3 protein: CASSRTSGYNEQFF

D gene: NA
J gene: TRBJ2-4
clone size: once
V gene: TRBV6-6
CDR3 DNA: TGTGCCAGCAGTTACGGGGGTGCCAAAAACATTCAGTACTTC
CDR3 protein: CASSYGGAKNIQYF

D gene: NA
J gene: TRBJ2-1
clone size: NA
V gene: TRBV30
CDR3 DNA: TGTGCCTGGAGGGCGGGGAATGAGCAGTTCTTC
CDR3 protein: CAWRAGNEQFF

D gene: TRBD2
J gene: TRBJ2-1
clone size: NA
V gene: TRBV27
CDR3 DNA: TGTGCCAGCAGTTTGGTCACTAGCGGAGGGAGGAATGAGCAGTTCTTC
CDR3 protein: CASSLVTSGGRNEQFF

D gene: NA
J gene: TRBJ2-5
clone size: many
V gene: TRBV6-5
CDR3 DNA: TGTGCCAGCAGCCGATCTCAGGGAATTCAAGAGACCCAGTACTTC
CDR3 protein: CASSRSQGIQETQYF

D gene: TRBD1
J gene: TRBJ1-4
clone size: NA
V gene: TRBV6-1
CDR3 DNA: TGTGCCAGCAAGTGGACAGGATCGTCTAATGAAAAACTGTTTTTT
CDR3 protein: CASKWTGSSNEKLFF

D gene: NA
J gene: TRBJ1-4
clone size: NA
V gene: TRBV2
CDR3 DNA: TGTGCCAGCAGTGCGGGGGGAGGGTTTACTAATGAAAAACTGTTTTTT
CDR3 protein: CASSAGGGFTNEKLFF

D gene: NA
J gene: TRBJ1-3
clone size: NA
V gene: TRBV19
CDR3 DNA: TGTGCCAGTAGCACGACGGAGAGCCTCGGAAACACCATATATTTT
CDR3 protein: CASSTTESLGNTIYF

D gene: NA
J gene: TRBJ2-3
clone size: few
V gene: TRBV2
CDR3 DNA: TGTGCCAGCATTCGCCCAGGGCAGGGAACAGATACGCAGTATTTT
CDR3 protein: CASIRPGQGTDTQYF

D gene: NA
J gene: TRBJ2-7
clone size: NA
V gene: TRBV10-1
CDR3 DNA: TGCGCCGCCCGGACGGAGACCTACGAGCAGTACTTC
CDR3 protein: CAARTETYEQYF

D gene: TRBD1
J gene: TRBJ1-5
clone size: few
V gene: TRBV19
CDR3 DNA: TGTGCCAGTAGTATACACGGACAGGGAAATCAGCCCCAGCATTTT
CDR3 protein: CASSIHGQGNQPQHF

D gene: TRBD1
J gene: TRBJ2-7
clone size: NA
V gene: TRBV29-1
CDR3 DNA: TGCAGCGTCGCCCGGGACAGCTACGAGCAGTACTTC
CDR3 protein: CSVARDSYEQYF

D gene: TRBD2
J gene: TRBJ2-7
clone size: NA
V gene: TRBV19
CDR3 DNA: TGTGCCAGCCAGCAGGGACTAGCGGGAGGGCCCTACGAGCAGTACTTC
CDR3 protein: CASQQGLAGGPYEQYF

D gene: NA
J gene: TRBJ2-4
clone size: NA
V gene: TRBV19
CDR3 DNA: TGTGCCAGTAGTATTTGGGTCCCGGGCCCGGCCAAAAACATTCAGTACTTC
CDR3 protein: CASSIWVPGPAKNIQYF

D gene: NA
J gene: TRBJ1-1
clone size: NA
V gene: TRBV11-2
CDR3 DNA: TGTGCCAGCAGCTTAGAGGGGGACTCCGCTGAAGCTTTCTTT
CDR3 protein: CASSLEGDSAEAFF

D gene: NA
J gene: TRBJ2-3
clone size: NA
V gene: TRBV7-9
CDR3 DNA: TGTGCCAGCATCATTTCCGCGGCTAGCACAGATACGCAGTATTTT
CDR3 protein: CASIISAASTDTQYF

D gene: NA
J gene: TRBJ2-7
clone size: many
V gene: TRBV28
CDR3 DNA: TGTGCCAGCGGAGTCCTCTACGAGCAGTACTTC
CDR3 protein: CASGVLYEQYF

D gene: NA
J gene: TRBJ2-7
clone size: NA
V gene: TRBV28
CDR3 DNA: TGTGCCAGCAGTTTAACCGGGACGGTAGCCTCCTACGAGCAGTACTTC
CDR3 protein: CASSLTGTVASYEQYF

D gene: TRBD2
J gene: TRBJ2-5
clone size: once
V gene: TRBV5-1
CDR3 DNA: TGCGCCAGCAGCTTGCCGGGAGGGGGGGAGACCCAGTACTTC
CDR3 protein: CASSLPGGGETQYF

D gene: TRBD1
J gene: TRBJ2-5
clone size: NA
V gene: TRBV5-1
CDR3 DNA: TGCGCCAGCAGCTGGAAAACCGGGACAGGGATTCAAGAGACCCAGTACTTC
CDR3 protein: CASSWKTGTGIQETQYF

D gene: NA
J gene: TRBJ2-2
clone size: NA
V gene: TRBV7-9
CDR3 DNA: TGTGCCATCTCGCCAGGTTCTTACACCGGGGAGCTGTTTTTT
CDR3 protein: CAISPGSYTGELFF

D gene: TRBD2
J gene: TRBJ2-3
clone size: NA
V gene: TRBV28
CDR3 DNA: TGTGCCAGCAGTTACCCATTATTCACTAGCGGGAGCACAGATACGCAGTATTTT
CDR3 protein: CASSYPLFTSGSTDTQYF

D gene: TRBD2
J gene: TRBJ2-1
clone size: NA
V gene: TRBV9
CDR3 DNA: TGTGCCAGCAGCGTAAGAAGCGGGAACTACAATGAGCAGTTCTTC
CDR3 protein: CASSVRSGNYNEQFF

D gene: NA
J gene: TRBJ2-5
clone size: NA
V gene: TRBV27
CDR3 DNA: TGTGCCAGCAGTTTAGCCCCCTTGGGCGGAGGGGGGGAGACCCAGTACTTC
CDR3 protein: CASSLAPLGGGGETQYF

D gene: NA
J gene: TRBJ1-5
clone size: NA
V gene: TRBV19
CDR3 DNA: TGTGCCAGTAGTAGCCAGGCGGGGCAGCCCCAGCATTTT
CDR3 protein: CASSSQAGQPQHF

D gene: TRBD1
J gene: TRBJ2-5
clone size: few
V gene: TRBV2
CDR3 DNA: TGTGCCAGCAGGCGACATACAGGGGTCGAGACCCAGTACTTC
CDR3 protein: CASRRHTGVETQYF

D gene: TRBD2
J gene: TRBJ2-7
clone size: NA
V gene: TRBV18
CDR3 DNA: TGTGCCAGCCTGGCGGGAGCTGACTACGAGCAGTACTTC
CDR3 protein: CASLAGADYEQYF

D gene: NA
J gene: TRBJ1-2
clone size: NA
V gene: TRBV29-1
CDR3 DNA: TGCAGCGTCTTGACGGTTGGCTACACCTTC
CDR3 protein: CSVLTVGYTF

D gene: NA
J gene: TRBJ2-2
clone size: NA
V gene: TRBV7-9
CDR3 DNA: TGTGCCAGCAGCTTATCCAGCACTGTGCGCACCGGGGAGCTGTTTTTT
CDR3 protein: CASSLSSTVRTGELFF

D gene: TRBD1
J gene: TRBJ1-1
clone size: NA
V gene: TRBV5-1
CDR3 DNA: TGCGCCAGCAGCGCCGGGACAGATAACACTGAAGCTTTCTTT
CDR3 protein: CASSAGTDNTEAFF

D gene: NA
J gene: TRBJ2-1
clone size: NA
V gene: TRBV6-1
CDR3 DNA: TGTGCCAGCAGTGGGTACAAAGATGAGCAGTTCTTC
CDR3 protein: CASSGYKDEQFF

D gene: TRBD1
J gene: TRBJ1-1
clone size: NA
V gene: TRBV4-1
CDR3 DNA: TGCGCCAGCAGCAGAGGGACAGGGGGTACTGAAGCTTTCTTT
CDR3 protein: CASSRGTGGTEAFF

D gene: TRBD2
J gene: TRBJ2-3
clone size: NA
V gene: TRBV5-4
CDR3 DNA: TGTGCCAGCAGCGTAAGCGGGAGTGGAGATACGCAGTATTTT
CDR3 protein: CASSVSGSGDTQYF